The present entry profiles one TCR beta chain with its context. Its cognate antigen is unknown. The data stem from a study of monozygotic twins with inflammatory bowel disease. Per germline, CDR1 SQVTM and CDR2 ANQGSEA. The CDR3 length is 13 residues. During cDNA synthesis, UMIs that each contained a 6-nucleotide sample barcode were added by means of template switching. Amplification used two nested PCRs: around 15 cycles, then approximately 9 cycles, on TCRalpha/TCRbeta cDNA. TCRdb reprocessed the 5' RACE reads and stores each CDR3 protein as one record, lacking DNA. The clone table shows approximately 390,000 distinct CDR3 sequences, with the ten largest holding under 3%. It was from whole blood, with no T cell sorting, that total RNA was isolated. Whole-study results and caveats: It was observed that concordant and discordant twins did not differ in repertoire similarity, possibly given limited power.

The receptor comes from a human donor with ulcerative colitis or Crohn's disease, or a healthy co-twin of an affected twin (not recorded which). Material: blood. The chain combines TRBV29-1 with TRBJ1-1; TCRdb calls TRBD1, which cannot be checked without DNA. The CDR3 reads CSVARRLNTEAFF. The entire variable domain, with the rest obtained from reference TRBV29-1 and TRBJ1-1, is as follows: SAVISQKPSRDICQRGTSLTIQCQVDSQVTMMFWYRQQPGQSLTLIATANQGSEATYESGFVIDKFPISRPNLTFSTLTVSNMSPEDSSIYLCSVARRLNTEAFFGQGTRLTVV.